This T cell receptor (beta chain) was recorded in a study of T cells in Graves' hyperthyroidism and ophthalmopathy. This clonotype was recorded many times. RNA transcripts served as the template for amplifying TCR beta CDR3 regions. Using the HTBI primer set, a first-round RT-PCR was run on the TCR CDR3. TCRdb passed the multiplex PCR reads through MiXCR, listing each CDR3 protein once. The sample lists approximately 220,000 distinct CDR3 sequences, around 18% occurring once. This TCR came from a man aged 40-49 years with Graves' hyperthyroidism. Sequencing used blood.

The CDR3, as DNA: TGCAGTGCTAAAGTGTCCAGATTTTACAATGAGCAGTTCTTC. Residues: CSAKVSRFYNEQFF. The chain carries TRBV20-1 and TRBJ2-1; D not resolved. CDR1 and CDR2 from the germline V gene are DFQATT and SNEGSKA (reference sequence). The CDR3 loop spans 14 amino acids. With 4 bases removed from V and 4 bases from J, the gap between germline ends came to 14 bases.